This T cell receptor beta chain was retrieved from a study of T cells in Graves' hyperthyroidism and ophthalmopathy. Amplified TCR beta CDR3 regions came from RNA transcripts. Primed by the HTBI set, a first-round RT-PCR was run on the TCR CDR3. TCRdb analysed the multiplex PCR reads with MiXCR anew, one entry per CDR3 protein. The sample has about 400,000 distinct CDR3 sequences, about 12% seen once. The sample holds many counts of this clonotype. No antigen is known for it. Study-level points and caveats: Blood also contained most expanded thyroid clonotypes above 0.001.

This CDR3 contains 12 residues. Trimming shortened V by 4 bases and J by 6 bases, and 9 bases separated the two germline ends. CDR1 and CDR2 from the germline V gene are SGHDN and FVKESK. Patients counted as stable if ophthalmopathy did not develop within 18 months. Patients were aged 18 to 65, had disease duration under 2 months, and had newly diagnosed hyperthyroidism. This chain joins TRBV14 and TRBJ1-1; no clear D gene. Material: blood. The sequence was collected from a woman under 30 with Graves' hyperthyroidism. CDR3 sequence (DNA): TGTGCCAGCAGCCTACCGTGGTCTGAAGCTTTCTTT. It codes for CASSLPWSEAFF. The whole variable domain, remainder taken from reference TRBV14 and TRBJ1-1, is EAGVTQFPSHSVIEKGQTVTLRCDPISGHDNLYWYRRVMGKEIKFLLHFVKESKQDESGMPNNRFLAERTGGTYSTLKVQPAELEDSGVYFCASSLPWSEAFFGQGTRLTVV.